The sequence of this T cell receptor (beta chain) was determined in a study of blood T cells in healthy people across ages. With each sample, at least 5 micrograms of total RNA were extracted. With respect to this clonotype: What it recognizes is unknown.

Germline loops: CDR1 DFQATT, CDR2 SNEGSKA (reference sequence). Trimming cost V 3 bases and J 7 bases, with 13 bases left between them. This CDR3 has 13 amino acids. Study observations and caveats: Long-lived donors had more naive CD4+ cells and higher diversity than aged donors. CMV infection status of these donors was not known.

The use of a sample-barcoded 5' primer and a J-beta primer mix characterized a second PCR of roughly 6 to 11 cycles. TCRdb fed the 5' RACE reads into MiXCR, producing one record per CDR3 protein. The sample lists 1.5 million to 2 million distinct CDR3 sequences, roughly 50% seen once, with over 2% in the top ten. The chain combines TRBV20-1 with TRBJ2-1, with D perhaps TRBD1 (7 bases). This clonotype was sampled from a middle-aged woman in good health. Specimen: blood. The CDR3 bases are TGCAGTGCTAGGGGCAGGGGGGAGAATGAGCAGTTCTTC. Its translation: CSARGRGENEQFF.